The clone carrying this T cell receptor beta chain is categorized as medium-sized. Its target is unknown. One junction end disagrees with the germline gene, perhaps due to a read error. The data derive from a study of OX40 agonist ivuxolimab in advanced cancers. Study summary: Hepatocellular carcinoma, melanoma, renal cell or head and neck cancer occurred in dose-escalation patients. Antecedent anti-PD-1, anti-PD-L1 or anti-CTLA-4 therapy was permissible, with about 40% having received some.

The germline V gene has CDR1 MGHRA and CDR2 YSYEKL. This CDR3 spans 12 amino acids. Findings and caveats of the study: Normalized T-cell clonal expansion was also low in a subset of nonresponders. Expanded clones tended on average to be more numerous among CD8+ T cells than CD4+.

Sequenced by immunoSEQ multiplex PCR; TCRdb stores in-frame clones only, minus some. The sample carries 55,000 to 65,000 clones, roughly nine tenths recorded once. The receptor comes from an adult with an advanced solid tumor such as melanoma, head and neck, liver or kidney cancer. The chain recombines TRBV4-1 with TRBJ1-2, with 10 bases lining up with TRBD1. The material sequenced was CD4+ or CD8+ T cells sorted from blood, taken in a trial of the OX40 agonist ivuxolimab. Here the CDR3 reads CASSRPGQGFGF. The CDR3 nucleotides are TGCGCCAGCAGCCGACCGGGACAGGGGTTTGGCTTC.